Below, 22 T cell receptor beta chains from the same sample are listed, as sequenced in a study of T cell clonality in common variable immunodeficiency. Sequencing was performed with immunoSEQ multiplex PCR; in TCRdb, only in-frame clones are kept and a portion is missing. Recorded here are 40,000 to 45,000 clones, none singletons. Sequenced: peripheral blood mononuclear cells. All receptors come from a person aged 18 to 75 in good health.

In this sample, this clone turned up many times. The read ends 3 residues shy of where the CDR3 ends; the end is completed using the germline J gene. The chain is built from TRBV5-6 and TRBJ1-1; D is possibly TRBD1 (5 bases). CDR3 length: 14 residues. Germline assignment: CDR1 SGHDT and CDR2 YYEEEE. The V end was cut by 4 bases, the J end by 7 bases, with 17 bases between. CDR3 DNA, as far as it was read: TGTGCCAGCAGCCCTGGGTCCAGGGCCCTTGAA. Its translation: CASSPGSRALE. The entire CDR3 is CASSPGSRALEAFF.

The table lists this clone with a few counts. Compared with germline, one end of the junction differs, possibly owing to a read error. CDR3 region: CAFLTGLAVGYDYTF. The sequenced CDR3 bases are TGTGCCTTTTTAACGGGACTAGCGGTAGGATATGAC. The gene calls are TRBV30 and TRBJ1-2; D might be TRBD1 (5 bases). Read coverage stops 3 residues before the CDR3 terminus; the germline J gene supplies the remainder. This CDR3 has 15 residues. CDR1 is GTSNPN, CDR2 SVGIG, per germline (reference sequence).

A note on this clone: The read ends 3 residues shy of where the CDR3 ends; the end is completed using the germline J gene. V and J are TRBV18 and TRBJ1-2; the D is unclear. Germline V gene lookup returns CDR1 KGHSH and CDR2 LQKENI. The CDR3 runs 11 residues. This CDR3 is CASSRTVDYTF. CDR3 DNA, as far as it was read: TGTGCCAGCTCTCGCACTGTCGAC.

This clone has a count of ten or more. The sequenced part of the CDR3 DNA is TGCGCCAGCAGCTTTTTCAGCGGGGGGCTCTCCTACAATGAG. Residues: CASSFFSGGLSYNE. The full CDR3 protein reads CASSFFSGGLSYNEQFF. The chain recombines TRBV5-1 with TRBJ2-1, with TRBD2 matching 9 bases. Sequencing ends 3 residues short of the CDR3 end; the germline J gene provides the rest. This CDR3 has 17 residues. Germline V CDR1 and CDR2: SGHRS, YFSETQ. Germline trimming cut 2 bases from V and 0 bases from J; bases unmatched to any gene: 6.

This clone was counted at least ten times. Sequencing ends 3 residues short of the CDR3 end; the germline J gene provides the rest. The V and J genes are TRBV5-6 and TRBJ1-5, with 9 bases aligning to TRBD1. Per the germline V gene, CDR1 is SGHDT and CDR2 is YYEEEE. CDR3 size: 15 residues. The J segment lost 6 bases and the V segment lost 3 bases, leaving 7 bases of the junction unmatched. The sequenced part of the CDR3 DNA is TGTGCCAGCAGCTGGGGACAGGGAAAAGGTCAGCCC. Translated, it gives CASSWGQGKGQP. The complete CDR3 protein is CASSWGQGKGQPQHF.

In this sample, this clone turned up a few times. The read terminates 3 residues ahead of where the CDR3 ends, so the germline J gene completes it. V usage is TRBV14 and J usage is TRBJ2-7; unclear D gene. Germline-derived CDR1 and CDR2 are SGHDN and FVKESK. V shed 3 bases and J shed 3 bases, with 6 bases lying between them. The CDR3 contains 12 residues. Partial CDR3 DNA: TGTGCCAGCAGCCAGGCCCACTACGAG. Translating it yields CASSQAHYE. The whole CDR3 sequence reads CASSQAHYEQYF.

This clone was observed many times. The read stops 3 residues short of the end of the CDR3; the missing end is completed from the germline J gene. This chain connects TRBV20-1 to TRBJ1-1, with D perhaps matching TRBD1 (6 bases). V lost 3 bases to trimming and J lost 7 bases, with 18 bases between them. Germline assignment: CDR1 DFQATT and CDR2 SNEGSKA (reference sequence). The CDR3 loop spans 14 amino acids. Here the CDR3 reads CSASREQGYSEAFF. Incomplete CDR3 DNA: TGCAGTGCTAGTAGGGAACAGGGTTATAGTGAA.

This clone was recorded a few times. Read coverage stops 3 residues before the CDR3 terminus; the germline J gene supplies the remainder. At the DNA level, this CDR3 is encoded by other sequences in the same sample as well. V and J are TRBV6-1 and TRBJ2-3; tentatively, D is TRBD2 (6 bases). Trimming took off 2 bases at V and 1 base at J, with 13 bases between the two ends. Per germline, CDR1 MNHNS and CDR2 SASEGT. The CDR3 covers 16 residues. CDR3 bases read: TGTGCCAGCAGTGAACGCGGAGCGGGTGGCACAGATACG. This codes for CASSERGAGGTDT. The CDR3 in full is CASSERGAGGTDTQYF.

This clone was observed at least ten times. The sequence runs out 3 residues before the end of the CDR3; the remainder is reconstructed from the germline J gene. The chain has TRBV3-1 (or the pseudogene TRBV3-2) and TRBJ2-7; no clear D. V was cut by 4 bases and J by 3 bases, with 7 bases left in between. CDR1 and CDR2 (germline): LGHDT, YNNKEL (reference sequence). There are 12 residues in the CDR3. The part of the CDR3 DNA that was read is TGTGCCAGCAGCCGCGGCGACTACGAG. Residues: CASSRGDYE. Given in full, the CDR3 is CASSRGDYEQYF.

This clone appeared many times. The missing CDR3 end, 3 residues past where the read stops, is filled in from the germline J gene. The V and J genes are TRBV10-1 and TRBJ2-2; TRBD1 aligns across 10 bases. Germline values: CDR1 WNHNN, CDR2 SYGVQD (reference sequence). The CDR3 runs to 14 residues. V lost 6 bases to trimming and J lost 4 bases; unmatched junction nucleotides: 2. This CDR3 is CASSRDRGTGELFF. Incomplete CDR3 DNA: TGCGCCAGCAGCCGGGACAGGGGCACCGGGGAG.

This clone came up many times. The read ends 3 residues early relative to the CDR3; the germline J gene fills the gap. V gene TRBV20-1 combines with J gene TRBJ2-5, with 7 bases identical to TRBD2. This CDR3 is 14 amino acids long. The germline V gene encodes CDR1 DFQATT and CDR2 SNEGSKA (reference sequence). The trim removed 4 bases at V and 5 bases at J, leaving 10 bases unmatched. CDR3 region: CSAIPWRGGETQYF. The sequenced part of the CDR3 DNA is TGCAGTGCTATTCCATGGAGGGGAGGGGAGACC.

This clone was detected ten times or more. Partial CDR3 DNA: TGCAGTGGCCAGCGGGAGTACGAG. This sequence encodes CSGQREYE. The whole CDR3 protein is CSGQREYEQYF. V and J are TRBV20-1 and TRBJ2-7; TRBD2 matches 8 bases. The observed sequence ends 3 residues before the CDR3 terminus, with the missing tail filled in from the germline J gene. With 7 bases clipped from V and 4 bases from J, the junction kept 3 bases outside the gene matches. In germline, CDR1 is DFQATT, CDR2 SNEGSKA (reference sequence). This CDR3 is built from 11 residues.

This clone was observed many times. The read gets to within 3 residues of the CDR3 end, and the germline J gene fills in the rest. V gene TRBV5-6 combines with J gene TRBJ1-2; TRBD1 agrees at 12 bases. This CDR3 has 14 residues. The trim removed 7 bases at V and 6 bases at J, leaving 7 bases unmatched. Germline CDR1 reads SGHDT; CDR2 reads YYEEEE. The covered CDR3 bases are TGTGCCAGCCATGCGGGACAGGGGGCGCATGGC. This encodes CASHAGQGAHG. The entire CDR3 sequence reads CASHAGQGAHGYTF.

Notes on this clone: Read coverage stops 3 residues before the CDR3 terminus; the germline J gene supplies the remainder. The chain employs TRBV19 and TRBJ1-5, with a weak D call TRBD1 (5 bases). V was clipped by 7 bases and J by 2 bases, with 18 bases between them. Germline-derived CDR1 and CDR2 are LNHDA and SQIVND (reference sequence). This CDR3 has 16 amino acids. The CDR3 reads CASTGGPTTGNQPQHF. Partial CDR3 DNA: TGTGCCAGTACGGGGGGACCGACAACGGGCAATCAGCCC. The full variable domain, its missing parts supplied by reference TRBV19 and TRBJ1-5, is DGGITQSPKYLFRKEGQNVTLSCEQNLNHDAMYWYRQDPGQGLRLIYYSQIVNDFQKGDIAEGYSVSREKKESFPLTVTSAQKNPTAFYLCASTGGPTTGNQPQHFGDGTRLSIL.

This clone has at least ten counts. Read coverage stops 3 residues before the CDR3 terminus; the germline J gene supplies the remainder. V and J are TRBV29-1 and TRBJ2-7, with 11 bases identical to TRBD1. The CDR3 is made up of 13 amino acids. Germline trimming cut 6 bases from V and 4 bases from J; bases unmatched to any gene: 5. From germline, CDR1 is SQVTM and CDR2 ANQGSEA. This CDR3 is CSVRTGGEYEQYF. CDR3 DNA (partial): TGCAGCGTCCGGACAGGGGGCGAATACGAG.

This clone was counted ten times or more. The read gets to within 3 residues of the CDR3 end, and the germline J gene fills in the rest. The chain is built from TRBV5-5 and TRBJ2-2; D remains ambiguous. The V end was cut by 5 bases, the J end by 7 bases, with 12 bases between. The germline V gene has CDR1 SGHKS and CDR2 YYEKEE (reference sequence). The CDR3 is 13 residues long. The CDR3 is CASRISDNGELFF. The DNA read from the CDR3 is TGTGCCAGCAGAATTAGTGATAACGGGGAG.

In this sample, this clone turned up many times. The read terminates 3 residues ahead of where the CDR3 ends, so the germline J gene completes it. The chain combines TRBV20-1 with TRBJ2-5, with D perhaps matching TRBD2 (6 bases). The V end lost 1 base, the J end lost 2 bases, and 11 bases lay between the germline ends. This CDR3 spans 14 amino acids. CDR1 is DFQATT, CDR2 SNEGSKA, per germline (reference sequence). The DNA read from the CDR3 is TGCAGTGCTAGAGGGGACTTGCGGCAAGAGACC. As protein: CSARGDLRQET. Given in full, the CDR3 is CSARGDLRQETQYF.

In its sample, this clone was seen many times. The missing CDR3 end, 3 residues past where the read stops, is filled in from the germline J gene. V gene TRBV7-9 combines with J gene TRBJ2-1; D possibly matches TRBD1 or TRBD2 (5 bases each). This CDR3 is 14 amino acids long. Germline-derived CDR1 and CDR2 are SEHNR and FQNEAQ (reference sequence). Trimming took 1 base from V and 7 from J, leaving 11 bases between them. CDR3 loop: CASSLDPGRNEQFF. Incomplete CDR3 DNA: TGTGCCAGCAGCTTAGACCCAGGGAGAAATGAG.

This clone was observed many times. The read stops 3 residues short of the end of the CDR3; the missing end is completed from the germline J gene. This chain joins TRBV5-4 and TRBJ2-7, with 12 bases identical to TRBD2. The CDR3 runs 15 residues. The V gene end was trimmed by 4 bases and the J gene end by 2 bases; junction bases not matched to a gene: 4. Looked up from germline, CDR1 is SGHNT and CDR2 is YYREEE (reference sequence). The CDR3 loop is CASSPTSGGPYEQYF. Partial CDR3 DNA: TGTGCCAGCAGCCCGACTAGCGGGGGACCCTACGAG. Complete variable domain (other parts from reference TRBV5-4 and TRBJ2-7): ETGVTQSPTHLIKTRGQQVTLRCSSQSGHNTVSWYQQALGQGPQFIFQYYREEENGRGNFPPRFSGLQFPNYSSELNVNALELDDSALYLCASSPTSGGPYEQYFGPGTRLTVT.

This clone occurred a few times. The read terminates 3 residues ahead of where the CDR3 ends, so the germline J gene completes it. The chain carries TRBV2 and TRBJ2-3; 13 bases match TRBD2. This CDR3 has 15 amino acids. Germline V gene sequence: CDR1 SNHLY, CDR2 FYNNEI. This chain's CDR3 is CASKGLAGIRETQYF. Partial CDR3 DNA: TGTGCCAGCAAGGGACTAGCGGGAATTCGGGAGACG.

This clone was recorded at least ten times. Coverage ceases 3 residues before the CDR3 finishes, and the germline J gene fills in the end. The V call is TRBV9, the J call TRBJ2-3; D remains ambiguous. Trimming pared 0 bases from V and 3 bases from J, leaving 5 bases between. The CDR3 has 13 amino acids. Germline loops: CDR1 SGDLS, CDR2 YYNGEE. CDR3 sequence reads: CASSVVTTDTQYF. CDR3 DNA (partial): TGTGCCAGCAGCGTAGTTACTACAGATACG.

This clone came up many times. CDR3 DNA, as far as it was read: TGTGCCAGCAGCTTAGATGAGGCCCCCCAAGAGACC. As protein: CASSLDEAPQET. The whole CDR3 is CASSLDEAPQETQYF. The chain employs TRBV7-9 and TRBJ2-5; D gene uncertain. The read terminates 3 residues before the CDR3 end, so the remaining end is supplied by the germline J gene. V was cut by 1 base and J by 1 base, with 10 bases left in between. The CDR3 runs to 15 residues. Germline lookup yields CDR1 SEHNR and CDR2 FQNEAQ (reference sequence).